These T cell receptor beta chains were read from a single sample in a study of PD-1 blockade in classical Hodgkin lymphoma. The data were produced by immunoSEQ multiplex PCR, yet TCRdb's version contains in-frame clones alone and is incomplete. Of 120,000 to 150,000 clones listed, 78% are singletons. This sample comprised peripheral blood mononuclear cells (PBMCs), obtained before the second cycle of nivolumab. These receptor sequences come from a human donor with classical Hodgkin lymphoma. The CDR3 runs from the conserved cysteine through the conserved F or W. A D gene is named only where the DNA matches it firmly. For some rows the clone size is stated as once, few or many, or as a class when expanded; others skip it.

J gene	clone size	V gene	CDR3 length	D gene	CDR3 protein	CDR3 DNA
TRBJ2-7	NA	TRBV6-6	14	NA	CASRPPGGYYEQYF	TGTGCCAGCAGACCCCCTGGAGGCTACTACGAGCAGTACTTC
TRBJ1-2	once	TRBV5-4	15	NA	CASRHQRGPNYGYTF	TGTGCCAGCAGGCACCAACGGGGCCCTAACTATGGCTACACCTTC
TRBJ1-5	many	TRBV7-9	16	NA	CASSSIFPRWNQPQHF	TGTGCCAGCAGTTCCATTTTCCCCCGATGGAATCAGCCCCAGCATTTT
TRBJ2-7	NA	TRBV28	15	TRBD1	CASSSLGTGVGEQYF	TGTGCCAGCAGTTCTTTGGGGACAGGGGTAGGCGAGCAGTACTTC
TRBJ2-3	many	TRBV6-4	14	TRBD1	CASSRQGEADTQYF	TGTGCCAGCAGTAGACAGGGGGAGGCAGATACGCAGTATTTT
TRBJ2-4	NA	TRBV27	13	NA	CASRGRGRNIQYF	TGTGCCAGCAGGGGCAGGGGTAGAAACATTCAGTACTTC
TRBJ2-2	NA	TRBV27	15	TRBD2	CASSHRLAGWRELFF	TGTGCCAGCAGTCACCGACTAGCGGGGTGGAGGGAGCTGTTTTTT
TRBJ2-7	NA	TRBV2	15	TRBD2	CASRREAVFSYEQYF	TGTGCCAGCCGGCGGGAGGCTGTGTTCTCCTACGAGCAGTACTTC
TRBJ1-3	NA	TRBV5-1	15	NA	CASSRQGNSGNTIYF	TGCGCCAGCAGCAGGCAGGGTAACTCTGGAAACACCATATATTTT
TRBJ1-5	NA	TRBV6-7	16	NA	CASSYWVQGSRQPQHF	TGTGCCAGCAGTTACTGGGTCCAGGGGTCTCGTCAGCCCCAGCATTTT
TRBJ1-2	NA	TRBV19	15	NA	CASSTGIQSNYGYTF	TGTGCCAGTAGTACCGGGATCCAAAGCAACTATGGCTACACCTTC
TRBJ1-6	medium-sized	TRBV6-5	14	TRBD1	CASSRDRVGSPLHF	TGTGCCAGCAGTAGGGACAGGGTGGGGTCACCCCTCCACTTT
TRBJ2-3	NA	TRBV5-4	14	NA	CASSSGALGDTQYF	TGTGCCAGCAGCTCCGGGGCCCTCGGAGATACGCAGTATTTT
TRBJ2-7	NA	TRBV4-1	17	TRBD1	CASSATQGIRNLYEQYF	TGCGCCAGCAGCGCAACACAGGGGATTCGGAATCTATACGAGCAGTACTTC
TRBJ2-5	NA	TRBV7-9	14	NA	CASSPLPRSETQYF	TGTGCCAGCAGCCCGTTGCCTAGGTCGGAGACCCAGTACTTC
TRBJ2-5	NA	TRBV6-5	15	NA	CASSYSGGRRETQYF	TGTGCCAGCAGTTACTCAGGGGGGAGGCGGGAGACCCAGTACTTC
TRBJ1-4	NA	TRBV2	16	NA	CASRITGLATNEKLFF	TGTGCCAGCCGGATTACAGGATTAGCAACTAATGAAAAACTGTTTTTT
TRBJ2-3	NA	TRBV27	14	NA	CASSRDISTDTQYF	TGTGCCAGCAGCCGGGACATTTCCACAGATACGCAGTATTTT
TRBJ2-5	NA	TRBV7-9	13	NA	CASSSGGQGTQYF	TGTGCCAGCAGCTCCGGAGGGCAGGGGACCCAGTACTTC
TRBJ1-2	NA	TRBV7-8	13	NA	CATGGALLYGYTF	TGTGCCACCGGGGGGGCCCTACTCTATGGCTACACCTTC
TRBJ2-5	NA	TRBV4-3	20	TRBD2	CASSQEMGGPVSLFQETQYF	TGCGCCAGCAGCCAAGAAATGGGAGGGCCGGTGAGTTTGTTTCAAGAGACCCAGTACTTC
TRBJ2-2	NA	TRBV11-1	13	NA	CASSFQYTGELFF	TGTGCCAGCAGCTTCCAATACACCGGGGAGCTGTTTTTT
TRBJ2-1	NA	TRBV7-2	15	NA	CASSFGGASYNEQFF	TGTGCCAGCAGCTTTGGCGGGGCCTCCTACAATGAGCAGTTCTTC
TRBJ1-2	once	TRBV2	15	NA	CASSREGAGWYGYTF	TGTGCCAGCAGCAGGGAAGGGGCGGGATGGTATGGCTACACCTTC
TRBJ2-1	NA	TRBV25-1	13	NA	CASSQPYGNEQFF	TGTGCCAGCAGTCAACCCTATGGGAATGAGCAGTTCTTC
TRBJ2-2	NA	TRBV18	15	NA	CASSPPGTSFGELFF	TGTGCCAGCTCACCACCTGGCACTAGTTTCGGGGAGCTGTTTTTT
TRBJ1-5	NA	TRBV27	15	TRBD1	CASRLDRGGDQPQHF	TGTGCCAGCAGACTCGACAGGGGAGGCGATCAGCCCCAGCATTTT
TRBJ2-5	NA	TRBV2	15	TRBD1	CAGSPTLGGAETQYF	TGTGCCGGCAGTCCTACCCTAGGGGGCGCGGAGACCCAGTACTTC
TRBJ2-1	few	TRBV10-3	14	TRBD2	CAISLAGAYNEQFF	TGTGCCATCAGTTTAGCGGGAGCCTACAATGAGCAGTTCTTC
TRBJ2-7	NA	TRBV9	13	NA	CASSGGEGYEQYF	TGTGCCAGCAGCGGGGGAGAGGGCTACGAGCAGTACTTC
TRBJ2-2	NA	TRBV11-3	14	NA	CASSLTGMAGELFF	TGTGCCAGCAGCTTAACCGGGATGGCCGGGGAGCTGTTTTTT
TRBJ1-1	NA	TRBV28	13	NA	CASTLGMNTEAFF	TGTGCCAGCACCCTAGGGATGAACACTGAAGCTTTCTTT
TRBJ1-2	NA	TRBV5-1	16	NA	CASSQDPTDDLYGYTF	TGCGCCAGCAGCCAAGACCCGACAGACGATTTATATGGCTACACCTTC
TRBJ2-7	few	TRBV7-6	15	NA	CASSLVPGTTYEQYF	TGTGCCAGCAGCTTAGTTCCCGGGACAACCTACGAGCAGTACTTC
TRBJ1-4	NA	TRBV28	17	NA	CASSFPLDTWPGEKLFF	TGTGCCAGCAGTTTCCCACTTGACACCTGGCCAGGGGAAAAACTGTTTTTT
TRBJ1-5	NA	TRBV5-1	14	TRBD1	CASSEGQGDQPQHF	TGCGCCAGCAGCGAGGGACAGGGGGATCAGCCCCAGCATTTT
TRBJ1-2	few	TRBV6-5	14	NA	CASSGQNQNYGYTF	TGTGCCAGCAGCGGACAGAACCAAAACTATGGCTACACCTTC
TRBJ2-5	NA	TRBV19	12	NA	CASNPGSGAQYF	TGTGCCAGCAACCCGGGGTCCGGGGCCCAGTACTTC
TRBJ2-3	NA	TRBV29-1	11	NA	CSVRGTDTQYF	TGCAGCGTACGGGGCACAGATACGCAGTATTTT
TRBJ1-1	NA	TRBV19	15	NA	CASSIVGQPNTEAFF	TGTGCCAGTAGTATAGTAGGGCAGCCCAACACTGAAGCTTTCTTT
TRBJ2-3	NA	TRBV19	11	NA	CASSIADTQYF	TGTGCCAGTAGTATAGCTGATACGCAGTATTTT
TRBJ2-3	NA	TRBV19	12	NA	CASSISGDTQYF	TGTGCCAGTAGTATTTCCGGGGATACGCAGTATTTT
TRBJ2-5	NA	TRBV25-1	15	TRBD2	CASSVRLAGGETQYF	TGTGCCAGCAGTGTTCGACTAGCGGGGGGAGAGACCCAGTACTTC
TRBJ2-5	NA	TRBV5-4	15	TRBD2	CASGPREWAQETQYF	TGTGCCAGCGGACCGCGGGAGTGGGCCCAAGAGACCCAGTACTTC
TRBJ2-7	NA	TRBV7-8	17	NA	CASSLAWVNSLSYEQYF	TGTGCCAGCAGCTTAGCTTGGGTGAACAGTTTATCCTACGAGCAGTACTTC
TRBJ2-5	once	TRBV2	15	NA	CASSDDLPGKETQYF	TGTGCCAGCAGTGATGACCTCCCTGGCAAAGAGACCCAGTACTTC
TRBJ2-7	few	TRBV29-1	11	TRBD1	CSVGTGPEQYF	TGCAGCGTAGGGACAGGGCCCGAGCAGTACTTC
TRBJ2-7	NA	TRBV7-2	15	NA	CASSQVAGPPYEQYF	TGCGCCAGCAGCCAAGTCGCGGGACCGCCCTACGAGCAGTACTTC
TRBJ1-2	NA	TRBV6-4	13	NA	CASSLGDGNGYTF	TGTGCCAGCAGTTTAGGGGATGGTAATGGCTACACCTTC
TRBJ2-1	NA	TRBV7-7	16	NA	CASSSSPLLGGNEQFF	TGTGCCAGCAGCTCATCCCCTTTGTTGGGCGGCAATGAGCAGTTCTTC
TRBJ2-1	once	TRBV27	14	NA	CASSTPAAYNEQFF	TGTGCCAGCAGTACACCTGCGGCCTACAATGAGCAGTTCTTC
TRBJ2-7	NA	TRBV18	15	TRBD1	CASSPREQGPHEQYF	TGTGCCAGCTCACCAAGGGAACAGGGGCCCCACGAGCAGTACTTC
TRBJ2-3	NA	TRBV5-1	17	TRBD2	CASSIVPGLAGTDTQYF	TGCGCCAGCAGCATCGTACCGGGACTAGCAGGGACAGATACGCAGTATTTT
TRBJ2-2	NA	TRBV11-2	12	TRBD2	CASTRGGGELFF	TGTGCCAGCACCCGGGGGGGCGGGGAGCTGTTTTTT
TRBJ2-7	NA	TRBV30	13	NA	CAGEWDSPTEQYF	TGTGCCGGAGAATGGGACTCCCCGACCGAGCAGTACTTC
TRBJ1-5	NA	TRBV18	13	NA	CASSSGEGQPQHF	TGTGCCAGCTCTTCCGGGGAAGGCCAGCCCCAGCATTTT
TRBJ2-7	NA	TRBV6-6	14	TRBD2	CASRAPGLAYEQYF	TGTGCCAGCAGAGCACCGGGACTAGCCTACGAGCAGTACTTC